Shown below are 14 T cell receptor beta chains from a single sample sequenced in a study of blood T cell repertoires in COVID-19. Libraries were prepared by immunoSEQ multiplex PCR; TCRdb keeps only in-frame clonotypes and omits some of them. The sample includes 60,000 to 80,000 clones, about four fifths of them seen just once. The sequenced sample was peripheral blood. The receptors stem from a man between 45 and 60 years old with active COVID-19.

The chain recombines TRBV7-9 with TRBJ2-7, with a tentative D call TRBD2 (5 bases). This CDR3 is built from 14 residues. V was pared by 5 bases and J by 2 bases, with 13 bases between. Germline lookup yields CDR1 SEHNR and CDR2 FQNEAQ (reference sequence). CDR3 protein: CASSRDWEPYEQYF. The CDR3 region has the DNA TGTGCCAGCAGCCGGGATTGGGAGCCCTACGAGCAGTACTTC.

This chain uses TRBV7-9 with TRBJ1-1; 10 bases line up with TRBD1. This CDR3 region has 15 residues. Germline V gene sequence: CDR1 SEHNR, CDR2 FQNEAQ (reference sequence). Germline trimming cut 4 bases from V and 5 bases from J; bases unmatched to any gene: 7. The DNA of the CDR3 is TGTGCCAGCAGCTCTGGACAGGGGGGAAGGACTGAAGCTTTCTTT. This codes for CASSSGQGGRTEAFF.

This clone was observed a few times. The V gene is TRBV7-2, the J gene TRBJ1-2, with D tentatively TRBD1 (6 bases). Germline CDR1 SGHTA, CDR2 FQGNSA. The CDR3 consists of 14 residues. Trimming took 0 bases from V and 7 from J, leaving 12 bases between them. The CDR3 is CASSLAPGALGYTF. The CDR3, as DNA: TGTGCCAGCAGCTTAGCCCCAGGGGCCCTTGGCTACACCTTC.

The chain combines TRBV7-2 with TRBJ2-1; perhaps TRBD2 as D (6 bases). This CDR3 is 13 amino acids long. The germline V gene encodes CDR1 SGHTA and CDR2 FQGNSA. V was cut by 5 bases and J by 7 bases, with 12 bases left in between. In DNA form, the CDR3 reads TGTGCCAGCAGCCCGGGACTCCTAAATGAGCAGTTCTTC. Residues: CASSPGLLNEQFF.

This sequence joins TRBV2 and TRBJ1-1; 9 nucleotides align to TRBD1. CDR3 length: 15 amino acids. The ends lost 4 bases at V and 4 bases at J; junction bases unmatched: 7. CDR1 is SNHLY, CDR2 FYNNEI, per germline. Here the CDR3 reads CASSGDGTGSTEAFF. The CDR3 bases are TGTGCCAGCAGTGGAGACGGGACAGGGAGCACTGAAGCTTTCTTT.

The CDR3 nucleotides are TGTGCCAGCAGCCCCGGGACAGGGTATTGGGACACCATATATTTT. It is translated as CASSPGTGYWDTIYF. The chain uses TRBV7-2 and TRBJ1-3; TRBD1 agrees at 9 bases. This CDR3 is built from 15 residues. Germline V CDR1 and CDR2: SGHTA, FQGNSA. Trimming removed 5 bases from V and 8 bases from J; junction bases left unmatched: 10. Complete variable domain (other parts from reference TRBV7-2 and TRBJ1-3): GAGVSQSPSNKVTEKGKDVELRCDPISGHTALYWYRQSLGQGLEFLIYFQGNSAPDKSGLPSDRFSAERTGGSVSTLTIQRTQQEDSAVYLCASSPGTGYWDTIYFGEGSWLTVV.

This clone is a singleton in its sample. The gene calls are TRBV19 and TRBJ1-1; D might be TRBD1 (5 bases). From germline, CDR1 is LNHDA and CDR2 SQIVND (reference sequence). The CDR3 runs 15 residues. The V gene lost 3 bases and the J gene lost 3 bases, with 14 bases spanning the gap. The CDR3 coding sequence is TGTGCCAGTAGTATCAGGGTTGGGGTCCACACTGAAGCTTTCTTT. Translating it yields CASSIRVGVHTEAFF.

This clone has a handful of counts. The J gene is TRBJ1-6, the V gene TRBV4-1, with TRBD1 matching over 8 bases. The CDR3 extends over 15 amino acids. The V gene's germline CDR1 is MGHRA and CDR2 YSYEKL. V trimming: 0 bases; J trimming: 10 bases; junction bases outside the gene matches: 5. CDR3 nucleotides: TGCGCCAGCAGCCAAGATCTGGCAGGGGGCTCACCCCTCCACTTT. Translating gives CASSQDLAGGSPLHF.

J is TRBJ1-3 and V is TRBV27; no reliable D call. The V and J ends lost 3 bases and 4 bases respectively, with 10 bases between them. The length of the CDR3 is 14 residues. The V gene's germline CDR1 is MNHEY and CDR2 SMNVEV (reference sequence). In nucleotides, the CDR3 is TGTGCCAGCAGTTTTGGAGGGCGCGGAAACACCATATATTTT. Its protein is CASSFGGRGNTIYF.

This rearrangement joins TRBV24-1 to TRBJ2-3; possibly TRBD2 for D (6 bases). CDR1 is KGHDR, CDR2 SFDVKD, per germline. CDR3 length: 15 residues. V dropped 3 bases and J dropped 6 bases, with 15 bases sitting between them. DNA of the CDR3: TGTGCCACCAGTGATCCAGAATCGACTAGGGATACGCAGTATTTT. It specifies CATSDPESTRDTQYF.

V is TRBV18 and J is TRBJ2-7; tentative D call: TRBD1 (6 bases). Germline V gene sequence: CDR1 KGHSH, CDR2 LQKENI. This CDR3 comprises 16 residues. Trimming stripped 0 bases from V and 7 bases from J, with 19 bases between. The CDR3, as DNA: TGTGCCAGCTCACCACCGGAGGCAGGGGAATTGGGGGAGCAGTACTTC. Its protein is CASSPPEAGELGEQYF.

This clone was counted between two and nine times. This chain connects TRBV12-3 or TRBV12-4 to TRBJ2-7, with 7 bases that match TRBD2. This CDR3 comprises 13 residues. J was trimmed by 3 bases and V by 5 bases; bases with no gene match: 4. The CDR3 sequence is CASSLGGYYEQYF. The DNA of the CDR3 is TGTGCCAGCAGTCTCGGGGGGTACTACGAGCAGTACTTC.

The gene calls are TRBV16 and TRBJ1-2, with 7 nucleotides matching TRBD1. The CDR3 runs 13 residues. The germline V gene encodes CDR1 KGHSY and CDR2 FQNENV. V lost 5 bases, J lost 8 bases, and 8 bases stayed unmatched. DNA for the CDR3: TGTGCCAGCAGCGAAGCAAGGGGGCTCGGCTACACCTTC. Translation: CASSEARGLGYTF. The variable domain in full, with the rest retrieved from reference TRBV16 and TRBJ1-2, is GEEVAQTPKHLVRGEGQKAKLYCAPIKGHSYVFWYQQVLKNEFKFLISFQNENVFDETGMPKERFSAKCLPNSPCSLEIQATKLEDSAVYFCASSEARGLGYTFGSGTRLTVV.

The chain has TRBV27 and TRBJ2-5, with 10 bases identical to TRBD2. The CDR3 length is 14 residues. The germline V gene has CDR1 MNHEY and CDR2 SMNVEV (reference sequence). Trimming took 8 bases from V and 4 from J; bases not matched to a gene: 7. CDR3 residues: CASGASGSGETQYF. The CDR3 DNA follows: TGTGCCAGCGGGGCTAGCGGGAGTGGAGAGACCCAGTACTTC.